This T cell receptor (beta chain) is drawn from a study of Ad26.COV2.S vaccination and SARS-CoV-2 variants. Study information: The authors gave Ad26.COV2.S intramuscularly, either once or twice 56 days apart. General study results and limits: The analyses of TCR breadth and depth may have understated the size of total T cell responses. Higher spike-specific TCR breadth was found in vaccine recipients than in placebo recipients. Across vaccine and placebo recipients, the breadth of non-spike TCRs was similar.

The treatment denotes: roughly 18 received Ad26.COV2.S at low or high dose, single or two shots; about 5 received placebo; per-sample allocation not given. At day 63 after the first vaccine or placebo injection, samples were drawn. The V gene lost 10 bases and the J gene lost 0 bases, with 11 bases spanning the gap. Germline CDR1 MNHEY, CDR2 SMNVEV (reference sequence). The CDR3 has 13 residues. Concerning this clone itself: What it binds is not known.

Generated by immunoSEQ multiplex PCR, the TCRdb table keeps only in-frame clones and is missing some. The data hold 300,000 to 350,000 clones, with about 88% observed a single time. The clonotype originates from a person aged 18-60 years who received the Ad26.COV2.S COVID-19 vaccine or a placebo. The sequences come from peripheral blood, collected in a trial of Ad26.COV2.S vaccine versus placebo. The J gene is TRBJ2-3, the V gene TRBV27; D perhaps matches TRBD2 (5 bases). The CDR3 sequence: CAIKRSSTDTQYF. The DNA for the CDR3 is TGTGCCATCAAGCGGAGTAGCACAGATACGCAGTATTTT.